This paragraph covers one TCR beta chain sequence. This record belongs to a study of blood T cell repertoires in COVID-19. Overall study: Specimens from acute and convalescent COVID-19 originated in the United States, Italy and Spain. T cells, B-cell-depleted T cells, or PBMCs supplied cDNA or gDNA.

This CDR3 spans 17 amino acids. Trimming removed 2 bases from V and 1 base from J; junction bases left unmatched: 10. CDR1 is SGHRS, CDR2 YFSETQ, per germline. Original processing notes: It was from reference gene primer amplification that nucleated cell counts were estimated. Clones were sequenced by immunoSEQ multiplex PCR, and TCRdb holds only the in-frame ones, with some missing. That table supplies the V and J calls and clone size; D and trimming were determined from the DNA. The sample holds about 120,000 clones, around nine tenths seen once. Sample: peripheral blood. The origin of this receptor is a human donor with acute or convalescent COVID-19. The donor label of this sample is uncertain. This chain connects TRBV5-1 to TRBJ1-2; 8 positions agree with TRBD1. CDR3 sequence reads: CASSLGQGWTSNYGYTF. The DNA for the CDR3 is TGCGCCAGCAGCTTAGGACAGGGCTGGACCAGTAACTATGGCTACACCTTC. Drawing the rest from reference TRBV5-1 and TRBJ1-2, the complete variable domain is KAGVTQTPRYLIKTRGQQVTLSCSPISGHRSVSWYQQTPGQGLQFLFEYFSETQRNKGNFPGRFSGRQFSNSRSEMNVSTLELGDSALYLCASSLGQGWTSNYGYTFGSGTRLTVV.